Included here is one T cell receptor (beta chain) sequence, with context. CDR1 is MRHNA, CDR2 SNTAGT, per germline. The V end was cut by 0 bases, the J end by 7 bases, with 16 bases between. CDR3 length equals 16 residues. The data are from a study of blood T cell repertoires in COVID-19. Looking at the study overall: Whether acute or convalescent, the COVID-19 samples came from the United States, Italy and Spain. T cells, B-cell-depleted T cells, or PBMCs supplied cDNA or gDNA.

As processed by the authors: Nucleated cell counts were estimated from reference gene primer amplification. Some clones are missing from TCRdb's copy, which holds only in-frame ones; the method was immunoSEQ multiplex PCR. The V and J calls and clone size come from that table; D and trimming were worked out from the DNA. This table has under 140,000 clones, about 85% appearing once. Sequenced: peripheral blood. The chain has TRBV6-4 and TRBJ2-1; a weak D match, TRBD1 (6 bases). This receptor was identified in a human donor in a cohort sampled during active COVID-19. The CDR3 here is CASSDSPVTGSNEQFF. The CDR3 DNA reads TGTGCCAGCAGTGACTCACCTGTCACAGGGTCGAATGAGCAGTTCTTC.